The 24 T cell receptor beta chains presented below share a single source sample, sequenced in a study of vaccination effects on CD4 cells after COVID-19. This table comes from immunoSEQ multiplex PCR, and its TCRdb copy is limited to in-frame clones, with some not included. The sample lists more than 35,000 clones, roughly four fifths occurring once. Before sequencing, viral peptide pools were used by the ViraFEST assay to expand antigen-specific CD4+ T cells. Researchers isolated CD4+ T cells once roughly nine days of culture had elapsed. Their SARS-CoV-2 infection, verified by PCR, occurred between March and December 2020. These receptors are not linked to any known antigen. The sequencing here drew on CD4+ T cells from PBMCs cultured with a peptide pool, taken before COVID-19 vaccination. These receptor sequences come from a human donor who had a prior SARS-CoV-2 infection.

This chain uses TRBV4-1 with TRBJ2-7; D gene unclear. CDR1 MGHRA and CDR2 YSYEKL come from the germline V gene. With 0 bases removed from V and 2 bases from J, the gap between germline ends came to 11 bases. The CDR3 spans 15 residues. The CDR3 DNA reads TGCGCCAGCAGCCAAGATTTGGCATCCCCCTACGAGCAGTACTTC. It is translated as CASSQDLASPYEQYF.

This rearrangement joins TRBV19 to TRBJ2-5; the match to TRBD2 covers 8 bases. CDR1 and CDR2 from the germline V gene are LNHDA and SQIVND (reference sequence). The CDR3 extends over 17 amino acids. J lost 4 bases, V lost 6 bases, and 16 bases had no gene match. The CDR3 reads CASSTYSGTSGGETQYF. CDR3 sequence (DNA): TGTGCCAGTAGCACCTACTCCGGGACTAGTGGTGGAGAGACCCAGTACTTC.

As DNA, the CDR3 is TGTGCCAGTAGTATCTCTGGCCCAGCGGTCACCGGGGAGCTGTTTTTT. Translation: CASSISGPAVTGELFF. This sequence joins TRBV19 and TRBJ2-2, with D possibly being TRBD2 (5 bases). This CDR3 has 16 amino acids. The V and J ends lost 3 bases and 4 bases respectively, with 15 bases between them. CDR1 is LNHDA and CDR2 is SQIVND in the germline V gene (reference sequence).

CDR3: CAISDRLAGIDEQFF. The CDR3 bases are TGTGCCATCAGTGATAGACTAGCGGGAATCGATGAGCAGTTCTTC. The chain is built from TRBV10-3 and TRBJ2-1, with 11 bases fitting TRBD2. The J segment lost 8 bases and the V segment lost 3 bases, leaving 6 bases of the junction unmatched. CDR1 is ENHRY, CDR2 SYGVKD, per germline. The CDR3 runs to 15 residues.

The chain employs TRBV29-1 and TRBJ2-5, with TRBD1 matching over 7 bases. CDR3 size: 14 residues. Germline assignment: CDR1 SQVTM and CDR2 ANQGSEA. The V and J ends lost 5 bases and 5 bases, in that order; junction bases with no gene match: 11. CDR3 loop: CSVLTGAVGETQYF. The CDR3, as DNA: TGCAGCGTTTTAACAGGGGCGGTTGGGGAGACCCAGTACTTC.

The chain couples TRBV19 to TRBJ2-1; possibly TRBD1 or TRBD2 for D (5 bases each). Germline lookup yields CDR1 LNHDA and CDR2 SQIVND (reference sequence). The CDR3 loop spans 16 amino acids. V was trimmed by 5 bases and J by 8 bases, leaving 22 bases between them. The CDR3 nucleotides are TGTGCCAGTAGTGTCCGGGACCCCATAGCCGTGGATGAGCAGTTCTTC. Protein sequence: CASSVRDPIAVDEQFF.

The V and J genes are TRBV21-1 and TRBJ2-3. TRBV21-1 is designated a pseudogene. The length of the CDR3 is 21 residues. The CDR3 is CASSKVPKDKTGTQTGDTQYF. The CDR3 region has the DNA TGTGCCAGCAGCAAAGTCCCCAAAGACAAAACCGGGACCCAGACTGGGGATACGCAGTATTTT.

Only a few counts were recorded for this clone. The chain uses TRBV5-1 and TRBJ1-1; TRBD1 is a possible D gene (6 bases). Germline lookup yields CDR1 SGHRS and CDR2 YFSETQ. This CDR3 region has 15 residues. V lost 0 bases and J 5 bases, leaving 14 bases between the germline ends. CDR3 nucleotides: TGCGCCAGCAGCTTGGGACAGGTCTATAGGACTGAAGCTTTCTTT. Translated: CASSLGQVYRTEAFF. Based on the CDR3 plus reference TRBV5-1 and TRBJ1-1, the full variable domain is KAGVTQTPRYLIKTRGQQVTLSCSPISGHRSVSWYQQTPGQGLQFLFEYFSETQRNKGNFPGRFSGRQFSNSRSEMNVSTLELGDSALYLCASSLGQVYRTEAFFGQGTRLTVV.

The rearrangement joins TRBV5-3 to TRBJ1-6; D is ambiguous. TRBV5-3 is annotated as an ORF whose role is uncertain. The CDR3 has 17 residues. Trimming stripped 0 bases from V and 0 bases from J, with 10 bases between. CDR3 region: CARSLGIPSSYNSPLHF. The DNA of the CDR3 is TGTGCCAGAAGCTTGGGGATTCCGAGCTCCTATAATTCACCCCTCCACTTT.

Only a few counts were recorded for this clone. This chain joins TRBV4-1 and TRBJ1-2, with TRBD1 identical over 8 bases. The CDR3 runs to 14 residues. With 4 bases clipped from V and 3 bases from J, the junction kept 4 bases outside the gene matches. The germline CDR1 and CDR2 sequences are MGHRA and YSYEKL. CDR3 in amino acids: CASSPGQGYYGYTF. CDR3 coding DNA: TGCGCCAGCAGCCCCGGACAGGGCTACTATGGCTACACCTTC.

V usage is TRBV5-1 and J usage is TRBJ2-3; possibly TRBD1 for D (6 bases). This CDR3 contains 15 residues. Germline V gene lookup returns CDR1 SGHRS and CDR2 YFSETQ. V dropped 0 bases and J dropped 6 bases, with 14 bases sitting between them. CDR3 loop: CASSLAMGARDTQYF. For the CDR3, the DNA is TGCGCCAGCAGCTTGGCTATGGGGGCCCGGGATACGCAGTATTTT.

The rearrangement links TRBV2 to TRBJ2-1; D ambiguous. There are 11 residues in the CDR3. In germline, CDR1 is SNHLY, CDR2 FYNNEI. V gave up 4 bases and J gave up 4 bases, with 2 bases separating them. The CDR3 sequence: CASSGYNEQFF. CDR3 coding DNA: TGTGCCAGCAGTGGTTACAATGAGCAGTTCTTC.

This rearrangement joins TRBV6-4 to TRBJ2-1; maybe TRBD1 (5 bases). Trimming took off 6 bases at V and 0 bases at J, with 9 bases between the two ends. The CDR3 extends over 14 amino acids. Germline V gene sequence: CDR1 MRHNA, CDR2 SNTAGT. The CDR3 coding sequence is TGTGCCAGCAGCCAGGGTATCTCCTACAATGAGCAGTTCTTC. Amino acid sequence: CASSQGISYNEQFF.

J is TRBJ2-3 and V is TRBV7-2; D call uncertain. The V end was cut by 1 base, the J end by 7 bases, with 6 bases between. The CDR3 runs 12 residues. Germline V gene lookup returns CDR1 SGHTA and CDR2 FQGNSA. CDR3 residues: CASSLVPYTQYF. CDR3 bases: TGTGCCAGCAGCTTAGTCCCTTATACGCAGTATTTT.

This clone has a handful of counts. The V and J genes are TRBV7-9 and TRBJ1-1; 7 positions agree with TRBD1. The CDR3 has 15 amino acids. V trimming: 6 bases; J trimming: 1 base; junction bases outside the gene matches: 8. Germline assignment: CDR1 SEHNR and CDR2 FQNEAQ (reference sequence). The CDR3 coding sequence is TGTGCCAGCAGACCTAGGGAGGGGGCGAACACTGAAGCTTTCTTT. Its translation: CASRPREGANTEAFF.

V gene TRBV9 combines with J gene TRBJ1-1; possibly TRBD1 for D (6 bases). V gave up 0 bases and J gave up 4 bases, with 10 bases separating them. Germline assignment: CDR1 SGDLS and CDR2 YYNGEE. The CDR3 is 14 residues long. The CDR3 region is CASSVEVDSTEAFF. DNA of the CDR3: TGTGCCAGCAGCGTAGAGGTGGACAGCACTGAAGCTTTCTTT.

This chain uses TRBV7-2 with TRBJ2-3; TRBD2 is a possible D gene (6 bases). Trimming stripped 5 bases from V and 7 bases from J, with 19 bases between. The CDR3 is 15 amino acids. In germline, CDR1 is SGHTA, CDR2 FQGNSA. CDR3 sequence (DNA): TGTGCCAGCAGCCCCCTGGGAGGAGACCTACATACGCAGTATTTT. It is translated as CASSPLGGDLHTQYF.

The rearrangement joins TRBV24-1 to TRBJ2-2; either TRBD1 or TRBD2 may fit D (5 bases each). Germline CDR1 KGHDR, CDR2 SFDVKD. CDR3 length: 14 amino acids. V was shortened by 6 bases and J by 6 bases, with 13 bases between the two germline ends. The CDR3 DNA reads TGTGCCACCAGTCCCAGGGAGCCCCCCGGGGAGCTGTTTTTT. As protein: CATSPREPPGELFF.

The rearrangement uses TRBV6-5 and TRBJ2-5; D gene unclear. The V gene lost 6 bases and the J gene lost 7 bases, with 12 bases spanning the gap. Germline V CDR1 and CDR2: MNHEY, SVGAGI. This CDR3 is 12 amino acids long. The CDR3 sequence is CASRRAMGTQYF. The CDR3 DNA sequence: TGTGCCAGCAGACGCGCTATGGGGACCCAGTACTTC.

This chain joins TRBV5-1 and TRBJ1-6, with 10 positions matching TRBD1. The J segment lost 0 bases and the V segment lost 2 bases, leaving 8 bases of the junction unmatched. CDR1 and CDR2 (germline): SGHRS, YFSETQ. This CDR3 comprises 19 residues. CDR3 DNA sequence: TGCGCCAGCAGCTTCTACCCGGGACAGGGGAGCTCCTATAATTCACCCCTCCACTTT. Encoded protein: CASSFYPGQGSSYNSPLHF. Combining the CDR3 with reference TRBV5-1 and TRBJ1-6 gives the whole variable domain KAGVTQTPRYLIKTRGQQVTLSCSPISGHRSVSWYQQTPGQGLQFLFEYFSETQRNKGNFPGRFSGRQFSNSRSEMNVSTLELGDSALYLCASSFYPGQGSSYNSPLHFGNGTRLTVT.

The chain links TRBV7-9 to TRBJ1-5; D remains unclear. V gave up 2 bases and J gave up 5 bases, with 7 bases separating them. The CDR3 consists of 13 residues. The germline gives CDR1 SEHNR, CDR2 FQNEAQ (reference sequence). In DNA form, the CDR3 reads TGTGCCAGCAGCTTATTCAGCGATCAGCCCCAGCATTTT. It codes for CASSLFSDQPQHF. The variable domain in full, with the rest retrieved from reference TRBV7-9 and TRBJ1-5, is DTGVSQNPRHKITKRGQNVTFRCDPISEHNRLYWYRQTLGQGPEFLTYFQNEAQLEKSRLLSDRFSAERPKGSFSTLEIQRTEQGDSAMYLCASSLFSDQPQHFGDGTRLSIL.

The chain is built from TRBV12-3 or TRBV12-4 and TRBJ1-2; no definite D call. This CDR3 is 12 amino acids long. V was pared by 5 bases and J by 1 base, with 5 bases between. The CDR3 spells CASSLNNYGYTF. For the CDR3, the DNA is TGTGCCAGCAGTCTAAATAACTATGGCTACACCTTC.

The V gene is TRBV6-5, the J gene TRBJ1-2, with D unclear. This CDR3 is built from 14 residues. The germline CDR1 and CDR2 sequences are MNHEY and SVGAGI. V was clipped by 8 bases and J by 4 bases, with 17 bases between them. The CDR3 coding sequence is TGTGCCAGCGGAATCACCCCGGGATTCTATGGCTACACCTTC. Translating it yields CASGITPGFYGYTF.

The chain carries TRBV4-2 and TRBJ2-2; D could derive from TRBD1 or TRBD2 (5 bases each). The germline V gene encodes CDR1 LGHNA and CDR2 YNFKEQ. The CDR3 covers 14 residues. Trimming removed 1 base from V and 4 bases from J, with 7 bases in between. For the CDR3, the DNA is TGTGCCAGCAGCCAAGTGGGGGTCACCGGGGAGCTGTTTTTT. This codes for CASSQVGVTGELFF.